The clone carrying this TCR beta chain has a handful of counts. Its antigen is not known. TCRdb used MiXCR to reprocess the reads, holding one entry per CDR3 protein. This repertoire shows about 260,000 distinct CDR3 sequences, 9.1% found once; its top ten account for about 15%. CDR1 and CDR2 from the germline V gene are KGHSH and LQKENI. The V end was cut by 2 bases, the J end by 5 bases, with 9 bases between. This CDR3 is 14 amino acids long. This sample stems from a study of T cell repertoires in cytomegalovirus infection. Study outcomes and limitations: Public TCR beta family frequency separated CMV-and-HLA carriers, including in an independent cohort. CMV-specific HLA-C-restricted TCR beta clonotypes dominated the ex vivo response.

The sequenced material came from PBMCs. J is TRBJ1-4 and V is TRBV18, with D hard to call. The receptor was derived from a human donor in good health (CMV status not recorded). Some clones in this sample may be carry-over from other donors' samples. The CDR3 DNA is TGTGCCAGCTCACCAAATCGAGGAAATGAAAAACTGTTTTTT. It specifies CASSPNRGNEKLFF.